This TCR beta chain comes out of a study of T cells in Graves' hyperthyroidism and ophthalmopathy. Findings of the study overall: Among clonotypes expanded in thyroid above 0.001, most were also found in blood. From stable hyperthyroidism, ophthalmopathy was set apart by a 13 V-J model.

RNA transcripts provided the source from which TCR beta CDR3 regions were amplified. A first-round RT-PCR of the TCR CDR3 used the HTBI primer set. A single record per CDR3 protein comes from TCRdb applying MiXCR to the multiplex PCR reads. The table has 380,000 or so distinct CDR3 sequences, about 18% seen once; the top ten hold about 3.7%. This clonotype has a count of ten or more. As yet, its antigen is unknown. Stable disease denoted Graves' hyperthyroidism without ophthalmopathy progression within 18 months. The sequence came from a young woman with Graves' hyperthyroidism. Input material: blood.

This chain's CDR3 is CASSLTRREPTF. CDR3 coding DNA: TGTGCCAGCAGCTTAACGCGACGGGAGCCCACCTTC. The genes are TRBV7-3 and TRBJ1-2; D gene unclear. Trimming cost V 0 bases and J 13 bases, with 12 bases left between them. CDR1 SGHTA and CDR2 FQGTGA come from the germline V gene. This CDR3 has 12 amino acids.